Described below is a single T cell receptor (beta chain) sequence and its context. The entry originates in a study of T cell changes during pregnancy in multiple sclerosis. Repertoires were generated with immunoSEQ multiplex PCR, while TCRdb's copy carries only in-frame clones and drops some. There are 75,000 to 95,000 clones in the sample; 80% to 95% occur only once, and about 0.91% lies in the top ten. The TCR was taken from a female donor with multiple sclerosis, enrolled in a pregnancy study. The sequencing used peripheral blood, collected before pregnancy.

CDR3 in amino acids: CASSFQAGFYNEQFF. The CDR3 DNA sequence: TGTGCCAGCAGCTTCCAAGCGGGGTTCTACAATGAGCAGTTCTTC. The chain combines TRBV7-9 with TRBJ2-1; TRBD2 aligns across 7 bases. Germline V gene lookup returns CDR1 SEHNR and CDR2 FQNEAQ (reference sequence). The CDR3 covers 15 residues. V gave up 3 bases and J gave up 3 bases; unmatched junction bases: 5. Together with reference TRBV7-9 and TRBJ2-1, the CDR3 gives the full variable domain: DTGVSQNPRHKITKRGQNVTFRCDPISEHNRLYWYRQTLGQGPEFLTYFQNEAQLEKSRLLSDRFSAERPKGSFSTLEIQRTEQGDSAMYLCASSFQAGFYNEQFFGPGTRLTVL.